This T cell receptor beta chain came from a study of T cells in Graves' hyperthyroidism and ophthalmopathy. Those with hyperthyroidism were 18 to 65 years old, newly diagnosed, and ill for under 2 months. When hyperthyroidism was first diagnosed, the blood sample was taken, preceding any ophthalmopathy symptoms. Amplification of TCR beta CDR3 regions was performed using RNA transcripts as template. Initially, a first-round RT-PCR of the TCR CDR3 employed the HTBI primer set. TCRdb re-called the multiplex PCR reads with MiXCR, one entry per CDR3 protein. The sample yields hundreds of thousands of distinct CDR3 sequences, around 14% seen once. Germline CDR1 reads SGHAT; CDR2 reads FQNNGV. The CDR3 is 14 amino acids. The ends were cut back, 5 bases at V and 5 bases at J, with 13 bases in the middle.

The sequence was collected from a woman in her thirties with Graves' hyperthyroidism that later progressed to Graves' ophthalmopathy. The source material was blood. The chain carries TRBV11-2 and TRBJ1-3; D unclear. The CDR3 DNA reads TGTGCCAGCAGCCTTTCGGTCGGGAGAAACACCATATATTTT. Protein product: CASSLSVGRNTIYF.